Described below is a single T cell receptor (beta chain) sequence and its context. In the study's own analysis: Amplification from reference gene primers served as the basis for estimated nucleated cell counts. Assay: immunoSEQ multiplex PCR; the TCRdb copy retains only in-frame clones and omits some. The DNA gave D and trimming, while V, J and clone size come from that table. The sample includes 250,000 to 300,000 clones, about four fifths of them seen just once. The data derive from a study of blood T cell repertoires in COVID-19. Study-wide background: T cells, B-cell-depleted T cells, or PBMCs provided the cDNA or gDNA that served as material.

Trimming cost V 7 bases and J 3 bases; bases outside gene matches: 13. The CDR3 consists of 16 residues. The V gene's germline CDR1 is SNHLY and CDR2 FYNNEI. The sequence came from a man older than 75 with acute or convalescent COVID-19. Specimen: peripheral blood. J is TRBJ2-7 and V is TRBV2; TRBD1 matches 9 bases. This chain's CDR3 is CASKGGQGNTYYEQYF. CDR3 nucleotides: TGTGCCAGCAAAGGGGGACAGGGAAATACCTACTACGAGCAGTACTTC.